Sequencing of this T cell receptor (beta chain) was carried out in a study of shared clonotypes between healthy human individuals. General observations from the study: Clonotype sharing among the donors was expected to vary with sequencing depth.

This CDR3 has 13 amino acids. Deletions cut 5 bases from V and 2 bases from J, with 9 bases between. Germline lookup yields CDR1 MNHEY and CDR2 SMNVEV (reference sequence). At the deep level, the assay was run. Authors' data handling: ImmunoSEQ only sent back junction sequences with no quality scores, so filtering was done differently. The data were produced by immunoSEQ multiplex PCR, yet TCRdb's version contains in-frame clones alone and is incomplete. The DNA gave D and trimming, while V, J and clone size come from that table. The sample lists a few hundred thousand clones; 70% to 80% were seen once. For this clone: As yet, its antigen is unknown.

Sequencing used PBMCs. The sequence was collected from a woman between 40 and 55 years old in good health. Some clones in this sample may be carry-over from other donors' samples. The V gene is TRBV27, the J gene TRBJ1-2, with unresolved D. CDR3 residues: CASSPTWNYGYTF. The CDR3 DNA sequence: TGTGCCAGCAGTCCCACATGGAACTATGGCTACACCTTC.